This is a list of T cell receptor beta chains from one sample in a study of blood T cells in healthy people across ages. Each CDR3 protein gets one entry after TCRdb re-called the 5' RACE reads with MiXCR. The table has fewer than 700,000 distinct CDR3 sequences, roughly 43% seen once. Sequencing used blood. These receptors were taken from a man of 80 years or more in good health. CDR3s include the opening cysteine and the closing phenylalanine or tryptophan. The D gene is left open where the match is weak. Clone size is shown for a subset of rows, as once, few, many or a class of expanded clone.

j_call,v_call,d_call,clone_size,cdr3_nt,cdr3_aa
TRBJ2-3,TRBV28,NA,NA,TGTGCCAGCAGTTCAGATGGGGGCTACACAGATACGCAGTATTTT,CASSSDGGYTDTQYF
TRBJ1-1,TRBV7-8,NA,NA,TGTGCCAGCAGCTTAGTCGAGGGGACTGAAGCTTTCTTT,CASSLVEGTEAFF
TRBJ1-2,TRBV28,NA,few,TGTGCCAGCAGCACCAGCCCCGAAAGTTATGGCTACACCTTC,CASSTSPESYGYTF
TRBJ2-5,TRBV9,TRBD2,NA,TGTGCCAGCAGCCGAACCGGACTAGGTGGGGAGACCCAGTACTTC,CASSRTGLGGETQYF
TRBJ2-1,TRBV14,NA,NA,TGTGCCACCCTGACAGGACCCAAACCCAATGAGCAGTTCTTC,CATLTGPKPNEQFF
TRBJ2-7,TRBV28,TRBD2,NA,TGTGCCAGCAGCTTAGCGGGAACGGACGAGCAGTACTTC,CASSLAGTDEQYF
TRBJ2-1,TRBV11-3,TRBD1,NA,TGTGCCAGCAGCTCGGGGACAGGGATCAACAATGAGCAGTTCTTC,CASSSGTGINNEQFF
TRBJ1-1,TRBV7-3,TRBD1,NA,TGTGCCAGCAGCTCAAATGGACAGGGGGCATCTGAAGCTTTCTTT,CASSSNGQGASEAFF
TRBJ1-3,TRBV18,NA,NA,TGTGCCAGCTCACCACGCACAGGGAGCATAAGCTCTGGAAACACCATATATTTT,CASSPRTGSISSGNTIYF
TRBJ2-5,TRBV7-2,TRBD2,few,TGTGCCAGCAACTTAGCGGGGGGGGCAATCCAAGAGACCCAGTACTTC,CASNLAGGAIQETQYF
TRBJ2-3,TRBV9,TRBD1,NA,TGTGCCAGCAAAGACAGGGTTTCAGATACGCAGTATTTT,CASKDRVSDTQYF
TRBJ2-3,TRBV12-3/TRBV12-4,NA,NA,TGTGCCAGCAGCCCCCGGGGCCTAAGCACAGATATGCAGTATTTT,CASSPRGLSTDMQYF
TRBJ2-3,TRBV11-2,TRBD2,NA,TGTGCCAGCAGCTTAGTTTTTGGCCGGGCGCGAGTAGCGGGAGAGTTGACAGATACGCAGTATTTT,CASSLVFGRARVAGELTDTQYF
TRBJ2-1,TRBV9,NA,NA,TGTGCCAGCAGCCCACGGACTACCGACAATGAGCAGTTCTTC,CASSPRTTDNEQFF
TRBJ2-1,TRBV2,TRBD1,NA,TGTGCCAGCAGCGCGCGGACAGGGAGAACCTACAATGAGCAGTTCTTC,CASSARTGRTYNEQFF
TRBJ1-2,TRBV29-1,NA,NA,TGCAGCGTTGGCCCCCTCGGACAGACCTTACGTGGCTACACCTTC,CSVGPLGQTLRGYTF
TRBJ1-1,TRBV7-2,TRBD1,NA,TGTGCCAGCAGCTTAGCGAGGCAGGGGGGCACTGAAGCTTTCTTT,CASSLARQGGTEAFF
TRBJ2-3,TRBV9,NA,few,TGTGCCAGCAGCGTAGCTCCAGCGACAACAGATACGCAGTATTTT,CASSVAPATTDTQYF
TRBJ2-1,TRBV5-1,TRBD1,NA,TGCGCCAGCAGCTTCGGGACAGGGATACAAAACATTCAGTTCTTC,CASSFGTGIQNIQFF
TRBJ1-6,TRBV27,TRBD1,NA,TGTGCCAGCAGGGGACAGGGTGGCTCCTATAATTCACCCCTCCACTTT,CASRGQGGSYNSPLHF
TRBJ1-2,TRBV7-9,NA,NA,TGTGCCAGCAGCCCGGGGCAGGGGCCCGAGTATGGCTACACCTTC,CASSPGQGPEYGYTF
TRBJ2-3,TRBV15,NA,NA,TGTGCCACCAGCAGAGACCCGGGGTGGGCAGATACGCAGTATTTT,CATSRDPGWADTQYF
TRBJ1-2,TRBV7-9,TRBD1,few,TGTGCCAGCAGCTTAGGGACAGGCACCCTGGTGGATGGCTACACCTTC,CASSLGTGTLVDGYTF
TRBJ2-1,TRBV3-1,NA,once,TGTGCCAGCAGACCCCGGTCCAGCGGGCCTTCTAATGAGCAGTTCTTC,CASRPRSSGPSNEQFF
TRBJ2-7,TRBV11-2,NA,NA,TGTGCCAGCAGCTTAGGAATCCTAGCTCGCGAGCAGTACTTC,CASSLGILAREQYF
TRBJ2-3,TRBV10-3,NA,NA,TGTGCCATCGGTGATGAACTCACAGATACGCAGTATTTT,CAIGDELTDTQYF
TRBJ2-3,TRBV6-2/TRBV6-3,NA,NA,TGTGCCAGCAGCCCCCACGGGTACGCAGATACGCAGTATTTT,CASSPHGYADTQYF
TRBJ1-2,TRBV6-6,TRBD1,few,TGTGCCAGCAGTTACTCGAATTCGCGGACAGGGCCTTTTGGCTACACCTTC,CASSYSNSRTGPFGYTF
TRBJ2-1,TRBV28,NA,NA,TGTACCAGCTCCCAGCGAAGGAGTAGGGATGAGCAGTTCTTC,CTSSQRRSRDEQFF
TRBJ2-3,TRBV9,TRBD2,NA,TGTGCCAGCAGCGTAGCCGGAGCGGGGGGCCTCACAGATACGCAGTATTTT,CASSVAGAGGLTDTQYF
TRBJ1-5,TRBV28,NA,NA,TGTGCCAGCAGTTTCGAGCCGGGTACTCAGCCCCAGCATTTT,CASSFEPGTQPQHF
TRBJ2-7,TRBV7-2,TRBD1,many,TGTGCCAGCAGCTTAGGACAGGGGGGAAGCGAGCAGTACTTC,CASSLGQGGSEQYF
TRBJ2-3,TRBV7-2,NA,few,TGTGCCAGCAGCCAGGACCCGGGGGGCACAGATACGCAGTATTTT,CASSQDPGGTDTQYF
TRBJ2-7,TRBV20-1,NA,NA,TGCAGTGCGGACGCAAAGATCTACGAGCAGTACTTC,CSADAKIYEQYF
TRBJ2-6,TRBV5-1,TRBD1,many,TGTGCCAGCAGCCGAGACAGGGCTGGGGCCAACGTCCTGACTTTC,CASSRDRAGANVLTF
TRBJ1-6,TRBV18,NA,NA,TGTGCCAGCTCACCACCGTCGGGACCCCTCCACTTT,CASSPPSGPLHF
TRBJ1-2,TRBV28,TRBD1,NA,TGTGCCAGCAGACAGGGGGTCTATGGCTACACCTTC,CASRQGVYGYTF
TRBJ2-1,TRBV7-2,NA,NA,TGTGCCAGCAGTTGGAATGTGGTGGGAGCCTATGAGCAGTTCTTC,CASSWNVVGAYEQFF
TRBJ1-2,TRBV7-2,NA,few,TGTGCCAGCAGCTTACCGTTTTCTGATGGCTACACCTTC,CASSLPFSDGYTF
TRBJ1-2,TRBV9,NA,few,TGTGCCAGCAGCGTAGCCCCCGACCGAGCTTATGGCTACACCTTC,CASSVAPDRAYGYTF